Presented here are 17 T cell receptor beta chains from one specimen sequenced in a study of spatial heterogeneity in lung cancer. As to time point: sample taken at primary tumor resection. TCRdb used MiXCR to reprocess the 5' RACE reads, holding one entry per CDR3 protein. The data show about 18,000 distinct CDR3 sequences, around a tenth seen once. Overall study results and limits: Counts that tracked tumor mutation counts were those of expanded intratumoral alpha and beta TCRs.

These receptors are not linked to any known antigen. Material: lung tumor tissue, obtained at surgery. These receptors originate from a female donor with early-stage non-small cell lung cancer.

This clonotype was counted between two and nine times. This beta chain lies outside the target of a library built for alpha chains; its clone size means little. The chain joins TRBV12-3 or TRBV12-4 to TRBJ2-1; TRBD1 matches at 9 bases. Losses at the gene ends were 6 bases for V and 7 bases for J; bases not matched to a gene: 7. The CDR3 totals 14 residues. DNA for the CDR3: TGTGCCAGCAGCTTTGACAGGGGGTATAATGAGCAGTTCTTC. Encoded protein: CASSFDRGYNEQFF.

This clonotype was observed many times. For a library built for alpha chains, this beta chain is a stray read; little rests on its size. CDR3 amino acids: CASSPDRGKWPQHF. The CDR3 DNA follows: TGTGCCAGCAGTCCTGACCGGGGCAAATGGCCCCAGCATTTT. The rearrangement joins TRBV2 to TRBJ1-5, with D tentatively TRBD1 (5 bases). CDR1 and CDR2 from the germline V gene are SNHLY and FYNNEI. This CDR3 region has 14 residues. V shed 5 bases and J shed 9 bases, with 17 bases lying between them.

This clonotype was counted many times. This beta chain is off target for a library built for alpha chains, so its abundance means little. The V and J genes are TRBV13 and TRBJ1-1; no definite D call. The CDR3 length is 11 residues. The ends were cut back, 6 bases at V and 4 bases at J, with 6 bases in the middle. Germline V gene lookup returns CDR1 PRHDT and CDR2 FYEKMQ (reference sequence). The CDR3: CASSRSTEAFF. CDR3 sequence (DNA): TGTGCCAGCAGTCGGAGCACTGAAGCTTTCTTT.

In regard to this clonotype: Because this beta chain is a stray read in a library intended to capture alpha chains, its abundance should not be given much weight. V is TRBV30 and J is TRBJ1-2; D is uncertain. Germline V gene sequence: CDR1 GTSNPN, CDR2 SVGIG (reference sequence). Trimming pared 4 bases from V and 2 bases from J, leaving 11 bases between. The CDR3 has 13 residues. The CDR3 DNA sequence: TGTGCCTGGAAGGAGGGATACAACTATGGCTACACCTTC. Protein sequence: CAWKEGYNYGYTF.

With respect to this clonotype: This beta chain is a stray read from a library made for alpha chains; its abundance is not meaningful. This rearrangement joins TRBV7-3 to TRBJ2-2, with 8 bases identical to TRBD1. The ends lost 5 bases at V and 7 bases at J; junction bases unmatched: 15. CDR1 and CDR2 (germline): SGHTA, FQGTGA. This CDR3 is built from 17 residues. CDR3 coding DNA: TGTGCCAGCAGCCCTTCCCCTGCCAGGGGGCGCGGCGGGGAGCTGTTTTTT. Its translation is CASSPSPARGRGGELFF.

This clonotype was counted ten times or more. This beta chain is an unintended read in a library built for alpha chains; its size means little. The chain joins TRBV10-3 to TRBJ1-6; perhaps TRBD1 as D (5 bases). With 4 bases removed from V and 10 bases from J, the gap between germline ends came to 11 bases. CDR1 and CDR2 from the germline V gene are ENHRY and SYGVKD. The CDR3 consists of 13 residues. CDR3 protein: CAISVSGDSPLHF. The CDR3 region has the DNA TGTGCCATCAGTGTATCTGGGGACTCACCCCTCCACTTT.

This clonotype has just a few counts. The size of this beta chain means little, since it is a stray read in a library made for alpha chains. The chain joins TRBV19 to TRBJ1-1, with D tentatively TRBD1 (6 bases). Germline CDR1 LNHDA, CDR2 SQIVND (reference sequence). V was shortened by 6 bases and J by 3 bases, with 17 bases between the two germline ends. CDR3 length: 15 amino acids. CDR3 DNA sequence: TGTGCCAGTAGCCGAACTGCCTCAGGGGACACTGAAGCTTTCTTT. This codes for CASSRTASGDTEAFF.

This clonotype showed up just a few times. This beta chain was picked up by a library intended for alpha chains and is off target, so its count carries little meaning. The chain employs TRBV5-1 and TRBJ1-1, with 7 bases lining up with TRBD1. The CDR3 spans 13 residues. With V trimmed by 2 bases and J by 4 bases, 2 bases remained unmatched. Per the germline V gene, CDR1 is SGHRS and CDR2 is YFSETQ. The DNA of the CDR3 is TGCGCCAGCAGCTTTGGGGACAGCACTGAAGCTTTCTTT. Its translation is CASSFGDSTEAFF.

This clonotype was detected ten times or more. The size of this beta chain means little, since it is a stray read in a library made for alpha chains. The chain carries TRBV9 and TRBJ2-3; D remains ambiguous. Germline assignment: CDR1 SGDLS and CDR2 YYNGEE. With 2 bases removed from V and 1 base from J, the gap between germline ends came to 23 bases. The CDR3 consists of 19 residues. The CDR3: CASSVRTAVPGAGTDTQYF. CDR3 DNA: TGTGCCAGCAGCGTCCGGACGGCTGTACCCGGTGCCGGCACAGATACGCAGTATTTT.

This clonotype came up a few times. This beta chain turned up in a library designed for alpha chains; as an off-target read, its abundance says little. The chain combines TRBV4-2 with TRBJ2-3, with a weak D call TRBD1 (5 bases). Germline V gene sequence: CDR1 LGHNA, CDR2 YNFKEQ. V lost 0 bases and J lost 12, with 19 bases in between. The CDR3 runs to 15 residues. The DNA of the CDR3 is TGTGCCAGCAGCCAAGATCCCGCCCCAACAGGATTTCAGTATTTT. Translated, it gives CASSQDPAPTGFQYF.

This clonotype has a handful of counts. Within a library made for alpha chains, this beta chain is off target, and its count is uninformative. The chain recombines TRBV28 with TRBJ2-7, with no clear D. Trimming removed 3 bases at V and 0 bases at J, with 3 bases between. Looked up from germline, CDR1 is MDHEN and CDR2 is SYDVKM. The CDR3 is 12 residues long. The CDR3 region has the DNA TGTGCCAGCAGTTTTGGCTCCTACGAGCAGTACTTC. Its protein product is CASSFGSYEQYF.

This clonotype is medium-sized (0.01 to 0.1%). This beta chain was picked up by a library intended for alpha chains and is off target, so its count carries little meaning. In DNA, the CDR3 is TGTGCCAGCACCCCCCGGGGCTTACCTGAAGCTTTCTTT. It encodes CASTPRGLPEAFF. The chain employs TRBV6-5 and TRBJ1-1; the D gene is possibly TRBD1 (5 bases). V lost 7 bases, J lost 6 bases, and 15 bases lay in between. The CDR3 has 13 amino acids. Germline V gene lookup returns CDR1 MNHEY and CDR2 SVGAGI.

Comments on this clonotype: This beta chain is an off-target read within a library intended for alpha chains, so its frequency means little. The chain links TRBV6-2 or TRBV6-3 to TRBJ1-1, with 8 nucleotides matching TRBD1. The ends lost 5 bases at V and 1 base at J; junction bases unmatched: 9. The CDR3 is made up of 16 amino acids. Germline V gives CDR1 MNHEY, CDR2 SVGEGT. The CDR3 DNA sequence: TGTGCCAGCAGTGGCGGGACCGGGACAGGGAACACTGAAGCTTTCTTT. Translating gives CASSGGTGTGNTEAFF.

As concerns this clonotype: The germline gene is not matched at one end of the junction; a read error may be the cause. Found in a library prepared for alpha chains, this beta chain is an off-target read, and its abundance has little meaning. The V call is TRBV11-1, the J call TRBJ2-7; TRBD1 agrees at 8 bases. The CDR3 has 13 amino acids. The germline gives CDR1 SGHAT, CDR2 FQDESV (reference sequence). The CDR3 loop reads CASSPHRGDEQNF. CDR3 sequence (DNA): TGTGCCAGCAGCCCCCACAGGGGGGACGAGCAGAACTTC.

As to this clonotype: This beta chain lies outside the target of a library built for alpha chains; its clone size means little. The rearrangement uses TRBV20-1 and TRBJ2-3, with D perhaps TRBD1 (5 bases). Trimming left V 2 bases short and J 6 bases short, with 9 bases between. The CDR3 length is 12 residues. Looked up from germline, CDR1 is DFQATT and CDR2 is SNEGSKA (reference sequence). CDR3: CSARPDSDTQYF. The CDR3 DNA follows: TGCAGTGCTAGACCAGACAGCGATACGCAGTATTTT.

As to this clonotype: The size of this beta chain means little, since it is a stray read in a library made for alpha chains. The CDR3 spells CSVEAVRDRGEFF. Written as DNA, the CDR3 is TGCAGCGTTGAAGCCGTCCGGGACAGGGGAGAATTCTTC. This sequence joins TRBV29-1 and TRBJ2-1, with 10 bases aligning to TRBD1. Germline CDR1 and CDR2: SQVTM and ANQGSEA. The CDR3 extends over 13 amino acids. J was trimmed by 16 bases and V by 1 base; bases with no gene match: 10.

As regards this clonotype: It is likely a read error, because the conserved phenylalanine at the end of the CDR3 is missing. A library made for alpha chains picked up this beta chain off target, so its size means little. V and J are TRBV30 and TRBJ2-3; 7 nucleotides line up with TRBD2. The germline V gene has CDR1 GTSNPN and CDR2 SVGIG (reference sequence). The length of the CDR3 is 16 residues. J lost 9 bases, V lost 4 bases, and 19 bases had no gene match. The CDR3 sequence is CAWTDGTISNSGTQYS. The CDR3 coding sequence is TGTGCCTGGACGGATGGGACTATCTCGAATTCGGGGACGCAGTATTCT.